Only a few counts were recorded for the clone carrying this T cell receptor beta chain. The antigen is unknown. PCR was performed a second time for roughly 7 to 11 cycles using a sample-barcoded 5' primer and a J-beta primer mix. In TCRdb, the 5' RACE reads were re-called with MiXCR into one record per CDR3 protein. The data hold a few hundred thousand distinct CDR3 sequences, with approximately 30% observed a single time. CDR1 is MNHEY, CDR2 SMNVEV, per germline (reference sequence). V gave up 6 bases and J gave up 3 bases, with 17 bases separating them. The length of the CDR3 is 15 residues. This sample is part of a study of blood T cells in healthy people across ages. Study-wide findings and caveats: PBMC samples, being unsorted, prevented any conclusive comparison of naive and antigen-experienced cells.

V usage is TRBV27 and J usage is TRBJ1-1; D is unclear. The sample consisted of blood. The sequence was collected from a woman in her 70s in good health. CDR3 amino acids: CASSTQHPVDTEAFF. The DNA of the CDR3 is TGTGCCAGCAGCACCCAACACCCCGTGGACACTGAAGCTTTCTTT.